The 10 T cell receptor beta chains given below trace back to one sample, sequenced in a study of blood T cells in healthy people across ages. A second about 7 to 11 cycle PCR used barcoded and J-beta primers. TCRdb reanalysed the 5' RACE reads using MiXCR and keeps one entry per CDR3 protein. The sample lists 450,000 to 600,000 distinct CDR3 sequences, around a quarter seen once, with over 3.5% in the top ten. The same sample was also studied in work on T cells of mothers and their children.

The sequenced material came from blood. These receptor sequences come from a boy younger than 10 in good health.

The V gene is TRBV3-1, the J gene TRBJ2-3; 8 nucleotides match TRBD1. CDR1 and CDR2 from the germline V gene are LGHDT and YNNKEL (reference sequence). The CDR3 extends over 15 amino acids. V was pared by 4 bases and J by 2 bases, with 5 bases of the junction left unmatched. CDR3 sequence (DNA): TGTGCCAGCAGCCCTTGGACAGGGAACACAGATACGCAGTATTTT. Protein sequence: CASSPWTGNTDTQYF.

The CDR3 DNA reads TGTGCCAGCAGCGTAGGCGGGGGGACCACAGATACGCAGTATTTT. It encodes CASSVGGGTTDTQYF. The chain recombines TRBV9 with TRBJ2-3; 8 positions agree with TRBD2. The CDR3 has 15 amino acids. Germline V gene lookup returns CDR1 SGDLS and CDR2 YYNGEE. Trimming cost V 0 bases and J 2 bases; bases outside gene matches: 2.

This clonotype was seen only a few times. The rearrangement uses TRBV12-3 or TRBV12-4 and TRBJ2-2; no firm D call. Trimming cost V 3 bases and J 4 bases, with 9 bases left between them. This CDR3 is built from 14 residues. The CDR3 DNA reads as TGTGCCAGCAGTTTTGATCTCCCCACCGGGGAGCTGTTTTTT. Amino acids: CASSFDLPTGELFF.

This clonotype has only a few counts. The chain carries TRBV20-1 and TRBJ1-5; the match to TRBD1 covers 7 bases. V shed 2 bases and J 4 bases; nucleotides not matched to a gene: 5. This CDR3 contains 14 residues. CDR1 is DFQATT and CDR2 is SNEGSKA in the germline V gene (reference sequence). CDR3 amino acids: CSARRGQINQPQHF. DNA for the CDR3: TGCAGTGCTAGAAGGGGACAGATTAATCAGCCCCAGCATTTT.

V is TRBV7-9 and J is TRBJ1-2; 7 bases are shared with TRBD1. Germline CDR1 reads SEHNR; CDR2 reads FQNEAQ (reference sequence). Trimming removed 5 bases from V and 4 bases from J; junction bases left unmatched: 4. The CDR3 has 13 amino acids. The CDR3 DNA follows: TGTGCCAGCAGCCCGACAGGGCTCTATGGCTACACCTTC. It is translated as CASSPTGLYGYTF.

Only a few counts were recorded for this clonotype. With a much larger clone just one base away, this may be a read error. The gene calls are TRBV12-3 or TRBV12-4 and TRBJ2-5, with D hard to call. V lost 4 bases to trimming and J lost 5 bases, with 5 bases between them. The CDR3 has 11 amino acids. For the CDR3, the DNA is TGTGCCAGCAGTTACTGGGAGACCCAGTACTTC. Protein sequence: CASSYWETQYF.

The chain is built from TRBV25-1 and TRBJ2-5, with 7 bases lining up with TRBD1. The CDR3 is made up of 15 amino acids. From germline, CDR1 is MGHDK and CDR2 SYGVNS. V shed 5 bases, J shed 0 bases, and the junction held 6 bases outside the gene matches. CDR3 sequence (DNA): TGTGCCAGCAGTCCTACAGGGGTATACCAAGAGACCCAGTACTTC. Amino acids: CASSPTGVYQETQYF.

The V call is TRBV6-1, the J call TRBJ2-3; D is possibly TRBD1 (7 bases). The CDR3 consists of 16 residues. Per germline, CDR1 MNHNS and CDR2 SASEGT. With 3 bases removed from V and 1 base from J, the gap between germline ends came to 14 bases. The CDR3 coding sequence is TGTGCCAGCAGTGACACTGACAGGGAGGGCACAGATACGCAGTATTTT. Its translation: CASSDTDREGTDTQYF.

This clonotype was found many times. J is TRBJ1-2 and V is TRBV20-1; 10 bases align to TRBD1. Per the germline V gene, CDR1 is DFQATT and CDR2 is SNEGSKA (reference sequence). V dropped 3 bases and J dropped 2; count of bases not matched to a gene: 0. The CDR3 contains 13 residues. The CDR3 DNA reads TGCAGTGCTAGGACAGGGGGCAACTATGGCTACACCTTC. As protein: CSARTGGNYGYTF.

This clonotype occurred a few times. The CDR3: CASSPNLAGGNEQFF. The CDR3 DNA reads TGCGCCAGCAGCCCCAACTTAGCGGGGGGGAATGAGCAGTTCTTC. The gene calls are TRBV5-1 and TRBJ2-1, with TRBD2 matching 11 bases. With V trimmed by 4 bases and J by 7 bases, 7 bases remained unmatched. The CDR3 is 15 residues long. CDR1 is SGHRS and CDR2 is YFSETQ in the germline V gene. Looking up the rest from reference TRBV5-1 and TRBJ2-1 gives the full variable domain: KAGVTQTPRYLIKTRGQQVTLSCSPISGHRSVSWYQQTPGQGLQFLFEYFSETQRNKGNFPGRFSGRQFSNSRSEMNVSTLELGDSALYLCASSPNLAGGNEQFFGPGTRLTVL.